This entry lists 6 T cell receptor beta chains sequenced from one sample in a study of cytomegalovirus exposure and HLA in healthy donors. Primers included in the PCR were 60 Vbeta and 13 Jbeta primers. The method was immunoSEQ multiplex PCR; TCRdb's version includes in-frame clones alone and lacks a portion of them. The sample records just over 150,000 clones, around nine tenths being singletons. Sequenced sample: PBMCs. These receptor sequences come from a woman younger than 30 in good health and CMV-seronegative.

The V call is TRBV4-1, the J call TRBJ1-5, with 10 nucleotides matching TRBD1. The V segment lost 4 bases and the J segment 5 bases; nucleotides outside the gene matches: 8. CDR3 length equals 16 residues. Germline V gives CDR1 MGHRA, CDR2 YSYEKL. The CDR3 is CASSPSGTGVYQPQHF. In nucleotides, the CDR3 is TGCGCCAGCAGCCCGTCCGGGACAGGGGTTTATCAGCCCCAGCATTTT.

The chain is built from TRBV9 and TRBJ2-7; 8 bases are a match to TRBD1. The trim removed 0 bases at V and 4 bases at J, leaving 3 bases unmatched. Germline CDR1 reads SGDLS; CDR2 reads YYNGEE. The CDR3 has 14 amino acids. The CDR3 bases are TGTGCCAGCAGCGTAGGGACAGGGATGTACGAGCAGTACTTC. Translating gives CASSVGTGMYEQYF.

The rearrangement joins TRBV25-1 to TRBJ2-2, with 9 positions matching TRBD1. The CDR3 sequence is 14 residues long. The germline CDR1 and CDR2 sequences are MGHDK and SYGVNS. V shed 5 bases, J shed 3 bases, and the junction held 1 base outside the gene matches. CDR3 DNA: TGTGCCAGCAGTAGACAGGGGGACACCGGGGAGCTGTTTTTT. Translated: CASSRQGDTGELFF.

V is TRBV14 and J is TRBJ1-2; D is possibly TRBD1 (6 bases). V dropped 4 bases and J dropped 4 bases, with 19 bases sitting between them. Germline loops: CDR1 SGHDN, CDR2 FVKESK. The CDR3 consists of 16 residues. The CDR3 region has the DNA TGTGCCAGCAGCCTCGGGACACCTATCGTGGGCTATGGCTACACCTTC. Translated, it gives CASSLGTPIVGYGYTF.

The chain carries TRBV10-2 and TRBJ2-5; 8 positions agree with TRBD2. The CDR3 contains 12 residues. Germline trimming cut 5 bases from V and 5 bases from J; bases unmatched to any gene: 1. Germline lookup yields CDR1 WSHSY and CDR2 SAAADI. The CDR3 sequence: CASSSSGETQYF. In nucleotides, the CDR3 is TGCGCCAGCAGTTCTAGCGGGGAGACCCAGTACTTC.

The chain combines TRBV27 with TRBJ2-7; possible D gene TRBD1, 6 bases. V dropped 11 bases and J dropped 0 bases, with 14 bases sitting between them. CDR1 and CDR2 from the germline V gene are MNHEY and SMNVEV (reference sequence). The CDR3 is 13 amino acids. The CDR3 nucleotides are TGTGCCGTTGCTCGGGACACCTCCTACGAGCAGTACTTC. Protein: CAVARDTSYEQYF.